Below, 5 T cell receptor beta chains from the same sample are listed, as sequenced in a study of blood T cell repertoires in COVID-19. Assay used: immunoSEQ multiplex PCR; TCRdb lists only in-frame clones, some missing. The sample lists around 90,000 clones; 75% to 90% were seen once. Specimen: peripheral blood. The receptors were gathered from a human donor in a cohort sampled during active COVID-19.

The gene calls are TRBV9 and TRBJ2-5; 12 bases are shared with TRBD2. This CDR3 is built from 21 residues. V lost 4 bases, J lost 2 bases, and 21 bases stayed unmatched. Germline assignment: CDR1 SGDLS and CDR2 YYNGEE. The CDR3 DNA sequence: TGTGCCAGCAGCCCCCCCAGTCCGACTAGCGGGAGCCGGACCCTACAAGAGACCCAGTACTTC. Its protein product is CASSPPSPTSGSRTLQETQYF.

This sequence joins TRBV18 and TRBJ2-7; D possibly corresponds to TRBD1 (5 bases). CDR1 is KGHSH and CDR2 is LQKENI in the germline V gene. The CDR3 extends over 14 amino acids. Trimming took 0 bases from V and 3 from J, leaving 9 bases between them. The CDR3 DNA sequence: TGTGCCAGCTCACCACCGGCAGGGTACTACGAGCAGTACTTC. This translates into CASSPPAGYYEQYF.

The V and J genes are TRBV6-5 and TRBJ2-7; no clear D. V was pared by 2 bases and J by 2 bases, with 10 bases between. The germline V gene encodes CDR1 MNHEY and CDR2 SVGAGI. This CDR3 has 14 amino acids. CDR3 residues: CASSYGQTTYEQYF. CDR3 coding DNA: TGTGCCAGCAGTTACGGGCAGACGACCTACGAGCAGTACTTC.

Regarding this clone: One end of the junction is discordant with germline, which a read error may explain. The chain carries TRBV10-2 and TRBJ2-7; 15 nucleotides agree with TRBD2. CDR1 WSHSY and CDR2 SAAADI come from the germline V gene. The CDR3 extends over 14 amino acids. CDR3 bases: TGCGCCGGCAGTGCGGGACTAGCGGGAGGCGAGCAGTACTTC. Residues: CAGSAGLAGGEQYF.

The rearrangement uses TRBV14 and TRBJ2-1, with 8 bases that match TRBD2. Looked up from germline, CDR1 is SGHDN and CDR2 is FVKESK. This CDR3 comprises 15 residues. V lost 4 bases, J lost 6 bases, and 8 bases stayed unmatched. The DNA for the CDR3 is TGTGCCAGCAGCCCATTAGCGGGACCCTTCAATGAGCAGTTCTTC. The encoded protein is CASSPLAGPFNEQFF.